The next 2 T cell receptor beta chains were all read from a single sample in a study of neurological immune-mediated disorders. MiXCR, run by TCRdb on the 5' RACE reads, gives a single entry per CDR3 protein. The sample consists of tens of thousands of distinct CDR3 sequences, 12% of them appearing once. Sample: PBMCs. These receptors were taken from a female donor in good health.

The sample holds many counts of this clonotype. This chain connects TRBV5-1 to TRBJ1-1; a weak D match, TRBD1 (5 bases). Germline CDR1 is SGHRS and CDR2 is YFSETQ. The CDR3 spans 13 residues. Trimming shortened V by 0 bases and J by 7 bases, and 10 bases separated the two germline ends. The CDR3 DNA is TGCGCCAGCAGCTTGGCCGGGGCAGGTGAAGCTTTCTTT. Amino acids: CASSLAGAGEAFF. Together with reference TRBV5-1 and TRBJ1-1, the CDR3 gives the full variable domain: KAGVTQTPRYLIKTRGQQVTLSCSPISGHRSVSWYQQTPGQGLQFLFEYFSETQRNKGNFPGRFSGRQFSNSRSEMNVSTLELGDSALYLCASSLAGAGEAFFGQGTRLTVV.

The sample holds many counts of this clonotype. This chain joins TRBV5-1 and TRBJ1-2, with D unclear. Germline values: CDR1 SGHRS, CDR2 YFSETQ. V was trimmed by 0 bases and J by 8 bases, leaving 20 bases between them. The CDR3 runs to 16 residues. The CDR3 DNA reads as TGCGCCAGCAGCTTGGATTTACCGGGTCTCGGGTTAGGCTACACCTTC. Amino acid sequence: CASSLDLPGLGLGYTF.